Below are 29 T cell receptor beta chains sequenced from a single sample in a study of blood T cell repertoires in COVID-19. Only in-frame clones appear in the TCRdb table, and some are missing; sequencing was by immunoSEQ multiplex PCR. Among approximately 400,000 clones, approximately 90% were seen once, and the ten largest hold around an eighth. The specimen was peripheral blood. Every receptor here comes from a woman in her forties or fifties with COVID-19, enrolled during active disease.

About this clone: One end of the junction is discordant with germline, which a read error may explain. The genes are TRBV27 and TRBJ1-2, with D possibly TRBD1 on 5 matching bases. The CDR3 has 12 amino acids. Per germline, CDR1 MNHEY and CDR2 SMNVEV (reference sequence). The chain's CDR3 is CASSPRGGGQHF. In DNA, the CDR3 is TGTGCCAGCAGTCCCCGCGGGGGAGGCCAACACTTC.

V usage is TRBV6-5 and J usage is TRBJ1-2, with TRBD1 as a possible D gene (6 bases). The ends were cut back, 8 bases at V and 2 bases at J, with 18 bases in the middle. The CDR3 runs to 15 residues. The germline V gene encodes CDR1 MNHEY and CDR2 SVGAGI. CDR3 bases: TGTGCCAGCGGATCTGGGGGACAACCAAACTATGGCTACACCTTC. Amino acids: CASGSGGQPNYGYTF.

Details on this clone: Other DNA sequences in the sample encode the same CDR3. The rearrangement uses TRBV7-3 and TRBJ2-3; 8 bases map to TRBD2. This CDR3 contains 14 residues. With V trimmed by 2 bases and J by 4 bases, 2 bases remained unmatched. Germline V gives CDR1 SGHTA, CDR2 FQGTGA. Written as DNA, the CDR3 is TGTGCCAGCAGCTTAGGACTAGCAGCAGATACGCAGTATTTT. Translation gives CASSLGLAADTQYF.

The chain is built from TRBV7-9 and TRBJ2-7, with TRBD2 matching 8 bases. V shed 5 bases, J shed 6 bases, and the junction held 3 bases outside the gene matches. The CDR3 is 12 amino acids. Looked up from germline, CDR1 is SEHNR and CDR2 is FQNEAQ (reference sequence). Here the CDR3 DNA reads TGTGCCAGCAGCCAGCGGGAGAGCGAGCAGTACTTC. This sequence encodes CASSQRESEQYF.

This rearrangement joins TRBV4-2 to TRBJ1-2; unclear D gene. V was trimmed by 4 bases and J by 3 bases, leaving 15 bases between them. CDR1 is LGHNA, CDR2 YNFKEQ, per germline. CDR3 length: 15 amino acids. The CDR3 spells CASSPEEVRDYGYTF. CDR3 in DNA: TGTGCCAGCAGCCCAGAGGAGGTACGGGACTATGGCTACACCTTC.

The chain links TRBV3-1 (or the pseudogene TRBV3-2) to TRBJ2-6; 8 bases are shared with TRBD1. The CDR3 runs to 18 residues. The junction had 12 bases not matched to a gene; V was cut back by 4 bases and J by 4 bases. Germline V gives CDR1 LGHDT, CDR2 YNNKEL (reference sequence). CDR3 loop: CASSPGQASLEGANVLTF. The CDR3 DNA reads as TGTGCCAGCAGCCCGGGACAGGCCAGCTTAGAAGGGGCCAACGTCCTGACTTTC.

The V and J genes are TRBV6-1 and TRBJ1-6; D gene ambiguous. The V end lost 6 bases, the J end lost 0 bases, and 12 bases lay between the germline ends. Germline CDR1 MNHNS, CDR2 SASEGT. The CDR3 runs 16 residues. CDR3 loop: CASSENWSSYNSPLHF. CDR3 in DNA: TGTGCCAGCAGCGAAAACTGGAGCTCCTATAATTCACCCCTCCACTTT.

The V call is TRBV29-1, the J call TRBJ2-1; D is uncertain. Germline V gene sequence: CDR1 SQVTM, CDR2 ANQGSEA. This CDR3 is built from 12 residues. DNA for the CDR3: TGCAGTGCCGGCGCTGCGCGCAATGAGCAGTTCTTC. Its translation is CSAGAARNEQFF.

The chain joins TRBV2 to TRBJ2-2, with TRBD2 identical over 10 bases. The germline CDR1 and CDR2 sequences are SNHLY and FYNNEI. The CDR3 is 16 residues long. V lost 2 bases to trimming and J lost 7 bases; unmatched junction nucleotides: 7. CDR3 bases: TGTGCCAGCAGTGAAAATAGCGGGGGGTTTGGCGGGGAGCTGTTTTTT. Protein product: CASSENSGGFGGELFF.

The chain combines TRBV3-1 (or the pseudogene TRBV3-2) with TRBJ2-3, with TRBD2 identical over 7 bases. Germline CDR1 is LGHDT and CDR2 is YNNKEL (reference sequence). The CDR3 spans 16 residues. V trimming: 1 base; J trimming: 2 bases; junction bases outside the gene matches: 6. CDR3 sequence: CASSQGLAGYTDTQYF. For the CDR3, the DNA is TGTGCCAGCAGCCAAGGACTAGCTGGGTACACAGATACGCAGTATTTT.

The chain carries TRBV6-5 and TRBJ2-2, with TRBD1 matching over 7 bases. The V segment lost 0 bases and the J segment 6 bases; nucleotides outside the gene matches: 4. Germline V CDR1 and CDR2: MNHEY, SVGAGI. The CDR3 runs 15 residues. In DNA, the CDR3 is TGTGCCAGCAGTTACTCTACAGGGGTATCCGGGGAGCTGTTTTTT. This encodes CASSYSTGVSGELFF.

The V call is TRBV19, the J call TRBJ1-2; 9 bases fit TRBD1. From germline, CDR1 is LNHDA and CDR2 SQIVND (reference sequence). The CDR3 runs 16 residues. J gave up 8 bases and V 6 bases, and 16 bases lay outside the gene matches. The CDR3 spells CASRGTGTGSIWGYTF. CDR3 DNA: TGTGCCAGTAGAGGAACCGGGACAGGGTCCATCTGGGGCTACACCTTC.

The J gene is TRBJ1-2, the V gene TRBV24-1; 8 bases line up with TRBD1. CDR1 KGHDR and CDR2 SFDVKD come from the germline V gene. The CDR3 is 12 amino acids. Trimming at V came to 3 bases and at J to 8 bases, leaving 1 base not matched to a gene. The CDR3 sequence: CATSDRTGGYTF. The CDR3 DNA reads as TGTGCCACCAGTGATCGGACAGGGGGCTACACCTTC.

The rearrangement links TRBV28 to TRBJ1-1; D perhaps matches TRBD1 (6 bases). Trimming cost V 6 bases and J 2 bases, with 22 bases left between them. CDR3 size: 17 residues. The germline V gene encodes CDR1 MDHEN and CDR2 SYDVKM. CDR3 loop: CASRVLLNTGPNTEAFF. CDR3 bases: TGTGCCAGCAGGGTACTGCTTAACACAGGGCCCAACACTGAAGCTTTCTTT. Looking up the rest from reference TRBV28 and TRBJ1-1 gives the full variable domain: DVKVTQSSRYLVKRTGEKVFLECVQDMDHENMFWYRQDPGLGLRLIYFSYDVKMKEKGDIPEGYSVSREKKERFSLILESASTNQTSMYLCASRVLLNTGPNTEAFFGQGTRLTVV.

This clone was recorded once. The chain couples TRBV27 to TRBJ1-1, with D possibly TRBD1 on 5 matching bases. CDR1 is MNHEY, CDR2 SMNVEV, per germline (reference sequence). There are 13 residues in the CDR3. Trimming took 7 bases from V and 1 from J, leaving 10 bases between them. In DNA, the CDR3 is TGTGCCAGCAAATGGGGGGGGAACACTGAAGCTTTCTTT. Translating gives CASKWGGNTEAFF.

Only one count was recorded for this clone. The chain uses TRBV5-6 and TRBJ1-2; 7 nucleotides match TRBD1. V shed 0 bases and J 5 bases; nucleotides not matched to a gene: 1. Per the germline V gene, CDR1 is SGHDT and CDR2 is YYEEEE. The CDR3 covers 13 residues. Here the CDR3 reads CASSLETGYGYTF. CDR3 nucleotide sequence: TGTGCCAGCAGCTTGGAGACAGGGTATGGCTACACCTTC.

This chain connects TRBV12-3 or TRBV12-4 to TRBJ1-2; no definite D call. CDR3 size: 13 residues. V lost 8 bases and J lost 7, with 17 bases in between. The CDR3 here is CASARGRVAGYTF. The CDR3, as DNA: TGTGCCAGCGCTAGAGGGAGGGTGGCTGGCTACACCTTC.

This clone was observed a handful of times. The genes are TRBV2 and TRBJ2-1, with 9 positions matching TRBD2. CDR1 SNHLY and CDR2 FYNNEI come from the germline V gene. The CDR3 loop spans 15 amino acids. V dropped 8 bases and J dropped 0; count of bases not matched to a gene: 5. CDR3 bases: TGTGCCAGCGATCTAGCGGGGCCCTCCTACAATGAGCAGTTCTTC. Its protein is CASDLAGPSYNEQFF.

CDR3 sequence reads: CASSPMSSYNSPLHF. CDR3 nucleotide sequence: TGTGCCAGCAGTCCAATGAGCTCCTATAATTCACCCCTCCACTTT. This chain links TRBV28 with TRBJ1-6; D is unresolved. Germline-derived CDR1 and CDR2 are MDHEN and SYDVKM. The ends were cut back, 5 bases at V and 0 bases at J, with 8 bases in the middle. This CDR3 has 15 amino acids.

Concerning this clone: The identical CDR3 is also encoded by other nucleotide sequences in the sample. The chain uses TRBV11-2 and TRBJ1-5; 8 bases are shared with TRBD1. The V segment lost 5 bases and the J segment 5 bases; nucleotides outside the gene matches: 2. The CDR3 totals 13 residues. Germline CDR1 and CDR2: SGHAT and FQNNGV. CDR3 sequence: CASSLTGDQPQHF. The DNA for the CDR3 is TGTGCCAGCAGCCTGACAGGGGATCAGCCCCAGCATTTT.

This rearrangement joins TRBV9 to TRBJ2-1; a possible D gene is TRBD2 (6 bases). From germline, CDR1 is SGDLS and CDR2 YYNGEE. This CDR3 region has 16 residues. V was trimmed by 4 bases and J by 0 bases, leaving 14 bases between them. CDR3 amino acids: CASSPEMGGSYNEQFF. The CDR3 DNA reads TGTGCCAGCAGCCCCGAGATGGGAGGCTCCTACAATGAGCAGTTCTTC.

The sample holds one count of this clone. The chain couples TRBV5-6 to TRBJ2-5; possibly TRBD2 for D (6 bases). V lost 2 bases and J 2 bases, leaving 13 bases between the germline ends. Germline lookup yields CDR1 SGHDT and CDR2 YYEEEE. The CDR3 is 15 amino acids. In nucleotides, the CDR3 is TGTGCCAGCAGCTTTTGGCGGGACGGACAAGAGACCCAGTACTTC. Encoded protein: CASSFWRDGQETQYF.

The chain is built from TRBV3-1 (or the pseudogene TRBV3-2) and TRBJ2-7; D ambiguous. Trimming cost V 1 base and J 3 bases, with 13 bases left between them. The CDR3 runs 15 residues. The germline V gene has CDR1 LGHDT and CDR2 YNNKEL (reference sequence). CDR3 in DNA: TGTGCCAGCAGCCAAGCGGCCCAGGCCCTCTACGAGCAGTACTTC. Its translation: CASSQAAQALYEQYF.

The V gene is TRBV9, the J gene TRBJ1-2; D is unclear. Germline assignment: CDR1 SGDLS and CDR2 YYNGEE. The germline V and J ends were trimmed by 3 bases and 7 bases, with 10 bases remaining between them. The CDR3 contains 12 residues. CDR3 loop: CASSAPGFGYTF. DNA for the CDR3: TGTGCCAGCAGCGCCCCGGGGTTTGGCTACACCTTC.

This clone was detected only a few times. The gene calls are TRBV11-2 and TRBJ2-2; D perhaps matches TRBD1 (6 bases). The germline gives CDR1 SGHAT, CDR2 FQNNGV. This CDR3 region has 15 residues. Trimming cost V 4 bases and J 4 bases, with 13 bases left between them. In nucleotides, the CDR3 is TGTGCCAGCAGCTCAAGAGGGGGTCCCACCGGGGAGCTGTTTTTT. Translation: CASSSRGGPTGELFF.

The chain uses TRBV2 and TRBJ2-2; D gene unclear. Germline V gives CDR1 SNHLY, CDR2 FYNNEI. CDR3 length: 13 residues. The V and J ends lost 4 bases and 7 bases respectively, with 10 bases between them. This CDR3 reads CASSARIGGELFF. The CDR3 DNA reads TGTGCCAGCAGTGCCAGGATCGGCGGGGAGCTGTTTTTT.

The chain uses TRBV19 and TRBJ1-2; D unresolved. Germline values: CDR1 LNHDA, CDR2 SQIVND (reference sequence). The ends were cut back, 9 bases at V and 7 bases at J, with 9 bases in the middle. The CDR3 length is 10 residues. CDR3 coding DNA: TGTGCCAGCCGCAGTGGTGGCTACACCTTC. It translates to CASRSGGYTF.

This rearrangement joins TRBV7-2 to TRBJ1-1, with unresolved D. CDR1 is SGHTA, CDR2 FQGNSA, per germline. The V end lost 5 bases, the J end lost 10 bases, and 11 bases lay between the germline ends. This CDR3 has 11 amino acids. The CDR3 nucleotides are TGTGCCAGCAGCCAAGCCCCGGGAGCTTTCTTT. Protein product: CASSQAPGAFF.

This sequence joins TRBV29-1 and TRBJ1-2, with D perhaps matching TRBD1 (6 bases). This CDR3 region has 14 residues. In germline, CDR1 is SQVTM, CDR2 ANQGSEA. V was shortened by 2 bases and J by 5 bases, with 15 bases between the two germline ends. For the CDR3, the DNA is TGCAGCGTTGAACCGAGGACAGACTTTTATGGCTACACCTTC. It codes for CSVEPRTDFYGYTF.